In its sample, the clone carrying this T cell receptor (beta chain) was seen a few times. No antigen is known for it. This entry comes from a study of response to subunit inactivated influenza vaccine. One entry per CDR3 protein results from TCRdb running MiXCR on the RT-PCR reads. The table includes under 950,000 distinct CDR3 sequences, around 20% detected once. Study-level points and caveats: Each seasonal influenza vaccination, the authors suggested, recruits few new T cells.

The sample consisted of PBMCs from blood, taken less than 6 days after vaccination. The source is a man in his forties or fifties who received an inactivated influenza vaccine.

DNA of the CDR3: TGTGCCAGCAAGACAGGTCTATTCCTCTACGAGCAGTACTTC. This sequence encodes CASKTGLFLYEQYF. The chain uses TRBV6-1 and TRBJ2-7; perhaps TRBD1 as D (6 bases). This CDR3 has 14 residues. Trimming removed 7 bases at V and 3 bases at J, with 16 bases between. Looked up from germline, CDR1 is MNHNS and CDR2 is SASEGT.